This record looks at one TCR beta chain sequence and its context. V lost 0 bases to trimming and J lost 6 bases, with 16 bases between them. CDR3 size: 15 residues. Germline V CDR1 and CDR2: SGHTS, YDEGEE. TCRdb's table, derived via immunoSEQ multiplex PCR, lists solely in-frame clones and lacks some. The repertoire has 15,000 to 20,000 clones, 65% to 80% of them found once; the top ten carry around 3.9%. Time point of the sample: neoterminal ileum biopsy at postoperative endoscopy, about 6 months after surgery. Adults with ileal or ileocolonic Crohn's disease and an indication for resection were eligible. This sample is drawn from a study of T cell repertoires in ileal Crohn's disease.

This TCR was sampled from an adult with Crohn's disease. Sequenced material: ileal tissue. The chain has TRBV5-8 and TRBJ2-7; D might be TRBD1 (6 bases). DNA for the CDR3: TGTGCCAGCAGCTTGGACTTGGGTCCCAGGGGCGAGCAGTACTTC. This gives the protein CASSLDLGPRGEQYF.